The T cell receptor beta chain under discussion was sequenced for a study of cytomegalovirus exposure and HLA in healthy donors. Germline CDR1 ENHRY, CDR2 SYGVKD. The CDR3 runs 14 residues. V was clipped by 3 bases and J by 8 bases, with 13 bases between them. The PCR contained 60 Vbeta and 13 Jbeta primers. Original processing methods: Among the unique TCR beta chains that a later analysis counted, about 85 million in all, about 12 million were shared. Using immunoSEQ multiplex PCR, the repertoire was profiled, and TCRdb retains in-frame clones only, with some absent. V and J calls and clone size follow that table, whereas D and trimming were derived from the DNA. Here the sample spans about 280,000 clones, approximately 90% being singletons.

The source of this sequence is a woman younger than 30 in good health and CMV-seronegative. The rearrangement uses TRBV10-3 and TRBJ1-4, with D tentatively TRBD1 (5 bases). Sequencing input: PBMCs. Written as DNA, the CDR3 is TGTGCCATCAGTGACTGGGCGGGGGAAGAAAAACTGTTTTTT. Protein: CAISDWAGEEKLFF.